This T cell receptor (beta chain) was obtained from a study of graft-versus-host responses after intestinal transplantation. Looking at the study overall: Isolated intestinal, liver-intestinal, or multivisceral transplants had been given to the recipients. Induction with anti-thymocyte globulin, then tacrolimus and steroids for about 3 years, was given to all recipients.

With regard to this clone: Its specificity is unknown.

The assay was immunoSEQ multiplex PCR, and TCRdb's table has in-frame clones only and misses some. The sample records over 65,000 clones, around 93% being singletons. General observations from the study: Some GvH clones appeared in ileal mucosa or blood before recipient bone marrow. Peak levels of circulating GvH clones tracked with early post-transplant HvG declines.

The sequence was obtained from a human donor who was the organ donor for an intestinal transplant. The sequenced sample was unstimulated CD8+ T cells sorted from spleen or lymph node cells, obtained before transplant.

The CDR3 region is CASSLTGLESNEQFF. Here the CDR3 DNA reads TGTGCCAGCAGCTTAACGGGGCTAGAGTCCAATGAGCAGTTCTTC. V gene TRBV7-3 combines with J gene TRBJ2-1, with TRBD1 as a possible D gene (5 bases). The CDR3 totals 15 residues. V was pared by 0 bases and J by 6 bases, with 12 bases between. Germline values: CDR1 SGHTA, CDR2 FQGTGA. The variable domain in full, completed from reference TRBV7-3 and TRBJ2-1, reads GAGVSQTPSNKVTEKGKYVELRCDPISGHTALYWYRQSLGQGPEFLIYFQGTGAADDSGLPNDRFFAVRPEGSVSTLKIQRTERGDSAVYLCASSLTGLESNEQFFGPGTRLTVL.